This T cell receptor beta chain appears in the sequencing data of a study of beta chain features in type 1 diabetes. The study's findings and limits: The study found moderately but significantly shorter TCRB CDR3s in all four CD4+ subsets of Type 1 diabetes patients.

Via CD45RO/CCR7/CD25/CD127/CD95/CD27, cells of the CD4+ naive, central memory, regulatory and stem cell-like memory subsets were sorted. Reverse transcribing all isolated RNA meant expressed TCRB transcripts were sequenced. Generated by immunoSEQ multiplex PCR, the TCRdb table keeps only in-frame clones and is missing some. Of about 170,000 clones in the sample, roughly 8% were seen once. With 1 base clipped from V and 2 bases from J, the junction kept 7 bases outside the gene matches. The CDR3 runs 17 residues. The germline gives CDR1 SGHDT, CDR2 YYEEEE. This clone was counted only a few times. What it binds is not known.

What was sequenced was central memory CD4+ T cells from blood. The TCR comes from a young man with type 1 diabetes. The rearrangement links TRBV5-6 to TRBJ1-4; 8 bases agree with TRBD1. The chain's CDR3 is CASSLQGAGFTNEKLFF. The DNA of the CDR3 is TGTGCCAGCAGCTTGCAGGGGGCAGGTTTCACTAATGAAAAACTGTTTTTT. Supplemented by reference TRBV5-6 and TRBJ1-4, the full variable domain reads DAGVTQSPTHLIKTRGQQVTLRCSPKSGHDTVSWYQQALGQGPQFIFQYYEEEERQRGNFPDRFSGHQFPNYSSELNVNALLLGDSALYLCASSLQGAGFTNEKLFFGSGTQLSVL.